Below, 5 T cell receptor beta chains from the same sample are listed, as sequenced in a study of shared clonotypes between healthy human individuals. TCRdb's copy holds only in-frame clones and misses some; the assay was immunoSEQ multiplex PCR. This table has about 2,500,000 clones, around nine tenths appearing once. The sample taken for sequencing was naive CD4+ T cells sorted from blood. Subset of the sample: CD45RA+ positively selected. Every receptor here comes from a man aged 18-30 years in good health.

V gene TRBV7-2 combines with J gene TRBJ2-5; no firm D call. V was pared by 1 base and J by 0 bases, with 12 bases between. This CDR3 spans 16 amino acids. Germline V gene sequence: CDR1 SGHTA, CDR2 FQGNSA. The CDR3 region is CASSLGIRADQETQYF. The CDR3 nucleotides read TGTGCCAGCAGCTTAGGTATTAGGGCAGACCAAGAGACCCAGTACTTC.

The chain carries TRBV28 and TRBJ1-2; 8 positions match TRBD1. The germline V gene has CDR1 MDHEN and CDR2 SYDVKM. Losses at the gene ends were 1 base for V and 7 bases for J; bases not matched to a gene: 14. The CDR3 loop spans 17 amino acids. This chain's CDR3 is CASSLLELAGGHGGYTF. The CDR3 DNA sequence: TGTGCCAGCAGTTTATTGGAGTTGGCAGGGGGCCATGGTGGCTACACCTTC.

The J gene is TRBJ2-7, the V gene TRBV18; D is ambiguous. Trimming pared 1 base from V and 3 bases from J, leaving 10 bases between. This CDR3 spans 14 amino acids. Germline loops: CDR1 KGHSH, CDR2 LQKENI. The CDR3 coding sequence is TGTGCCAGCTCACCACTTCCGGACCTCTACGAGCAGTACTTC. Protein sequence: CASSPLPDLYEQYF.

In this sample, this clone turned up once. J is TRBJ1-5 and V is TRBV19; D remains unclear. From germline, CDR1 is LNHDA and CDR2 SQIVND (reference sequence). Deletions cut 0 bases from V and 8 bases from J, with 11 bases between. This CDR3 is 14 amino acids long. In nucleotides, the CDR3 is TGTGCCAGTAGTATAGAGGAAGGGAATAAGCCCCAGCATTTT. Translation: CASSIEEGNKPQHF. Variable domain in full (rest from reference TRBV19 and TRBJ1-5): DGGITQSPKYLFRKEGQNVTLSCEQNLNHDAMYWYRQDPGQGLRLIYYSQIVNDFQKGDIAEGYSVSREKKESFPLTVTSAQKNPTAFYLCASSIEEGNKPQHFGDGTRLSIL.

The V call is TRBV4-2, the J call TRBJ1-2, with TRBD1 identical over 8 bases. The CDR3 has 16 amino acids. V trimming: 0 bases; J trimming: 5 bases; junction bases outside the gene matches: 8. In germline, CDR1 is LGHNA, CDR2 YNFKEQ. The CDR3 region is CASSQDSPGGFYGYTF. CDR3 nucleotide sequence: TGTGCCAGCAGCCAAGATAGCCCAGGGGGCTTTTATGGCTACACCTTC.